This passage covers 4 T cell receptor beta chains from one sample sequenced in a study of cytomegalovirus exposure and HLA in healthy donors. The primer mix had 60 Vbeta and 13 Jbeta primers. Repertoires were generated with immunoSEQ multiplex PCR, while TCRdb's copy carries only in-frame clones and drops some. The data show around 150,000 clones, 55% to 75% seen once. Specimen: PBMCs. Every receptor here comes from a man aged 45 to 65 in good health and CMV-seropositive.

This rearrangement joins TRBV7-2 to TRBJ2-1; D is perhaps TRBD1 (6 bases). The CDR3 is made up of 15 amino acids. CDR1 is SGHTA and CDR2 is FQGNSA in the germline V gene. V lost 2 bases and J lost 5, with 13 bases in between. The DNA for the CDR3 is TGTGCCAGCAGCTTAACCAGGGACACCCACAATGAGCAGTTCTTC. It is translated as CASSLTRDTHNEQFF.

J is TRBJ2-5 and V is TRBV5-1; D unclear. The CDR3 contains 13 residues. The germline V gene has CDR1 SGHRS and CDR2 YFSETQ. The V end lost 6 bases, the J end lost 2 bases, and 11 bases lay between the germline ends. CDR3 amino acids: CASKRSRQETQYF. The CDR3 DNA reads TGCGCCAGCAAGCGTTCGAGGCAAGAGACCCAGTACTTC.

This clone was detected a few times. The V gene is TRBV6-5, the J gene TRBJ2-5, with 9 bases that match TRBD1. The J call may be in error: the DNA end matches TRBJ2-7 better. There are 13 residues in the CDR3. Per the germline V gene, CDR1 is MNHEY and CDR2 is SVGAGI. The CDR3 DNA reads TGTGCCAGCAGGGGGACAGGGATGAACGAGCAGTACTTC. It specifies CASRGTGMNEQYF.

A single count supports this clone. V is TRBV6-1 and J is TRBJ2-5, with 8 bases matching TRBD2. Germline V gene sequence: CDR1 MNHNS, CDR2 SASEGT. The CDR3 is made up of 14 amino acids. The V segment lost 7 bases and the J segment 5 bases; nucleotides outside the gene matches: 9. The CDR3 loop is CASISGGAGETQYF. The CDR3 nucleotides are TGTGCCAGCATCTCCGGGGGGGCCGGGGAGACCCAGTACTTC.